Shown below are 7 T cell receptor beta chains from a single sample sequenced in a study of OX40 agonist ivuxolimab in advanced cancers. Measured with immunoSEQ multiplex PCR; TCRdb has only the in-frame clones, and not every one. The sample records about 68,000 clones, roughly four fifths being singletons. Sequences were derived from CD4+ or CD8+ T cells sorted from blood, sampled in a trial of the OX40 agonist ivuxolimab. The receptors derive from an adult with an advanced solid tumor such as melanoma, head and neck, liver or kidney cancer.

This clone was seen only once. This chain connects TRBV11-1 to TRBJ2-6, with D unresolved. Germline-derived CDR1 and CDR2 are SGHAT and FQDESV (reference sequence). V gave up 5 bases and J gave up 1 base, with 9 bases separating them. This CDR3 has 15 residues. The CDR3 loop is CASSRDSSGANVLTF. CDR3 DNA: TGTGCCAGCAGCCGCGATTCATCTGGGGCCAACGTCCTGACTTTC.

V usage is TRBV5-4 and J usage is TRBJ2-7; 11 bases align to TRBD1. CDR3 length equals 14 residues. V was pared by 3 bases and J by 6 bases, with 5 bases of the junction left unmatched. Per germline, CDR1 SGHNT and CDR2 YYREEE (reference sequence). The CDR3 spells CASSWAGTGGEQYF. The CDR3 bases are TGTGCCAGCAGCTGGGCCGGGACAGGGGGCGAGCAGTACTTC. The entire variable domain, with the rest obtained from reference TRBV5-4 and TRBJ2-7, is as follows: ETGVTQSPTHLIKTRGQQVTLRCSSQSGHNTVSWYQQALGQGPQFIFQYYREEENGRGNFPPRFSGLQFPNYSSELNVNALELDDSALYLCASSWAGTGGEQYFGPGTRLTVT.

The genes are TRBV2 and TRBJ1-2; TRBD1 agrees at 12 bases. CDR1 and CDR2 from the germline V gene are SNHLY and FYNNEI. The CDR3 has 15 amino acids. With 6 bases clipped from V and 3 bases from J, the junction kept 5 bases outside the gene matches. The CDR3 protein is CASSWDRGLHYGYTF. The CDR3 coding sequence is TGTGCCAGCAGCTGGGACAGGGGGCTTCACTATGGCTACACCTTC.

The chain couples TRBV9 to TRBJ2-3; D not certain. Trimming left V 2 bases short and J 0 bases short, with 10 bases between. CDR1 is SGDLS and CDR2 is YYNGEE in the germline V gene. This CDR3 is built from 15 residues. As DNA, the CDR3 is TGTGCCAGCAGCGTCGGCGGACCTAGCACAGATACGCAGTATTTT. Its translation: CASSVGGPSTDTQYF.

This clone was seen a single time. V is TRBV6-5 and J is TRBJ1-2; D is uncertain. V was shortened by 0 bases and J by 0 bases, with 8 bases between the two germline ends. CDR3 size: 15 residues. Germline lookup yields CDR1 MNHEY and CDR2 SVGAGI. In DNA, the CDR3 is TGTGCCAGCAGTTACTCTCCGGTAGCTAACTATGGCTACACCTTC. Encoded protein: CASSYSPVANYGYTF.

CDR3 protein: CASRFGNTGELFF. The CDR3 DNA reads TGTGCCAGCAGGTTCGGGAACACCGGGGAGCTGTTTTTT. The chain joins TRBV2 to TRBJ2-2; D gene ambiguous. From germline, CDR1 is SNHLY and CDR2 FYNNEI. CDR3 length: 13 amino acids. Trimming pared 6 bases from V and 1 base from J, leaving 6 bases between.

This clone was observed a handful of times. The chain employs TRBV28 and TRBJ1-3; D perhaps matches TRBD1 (5 bases). The CDR3 consists of 15 residues. Per the germline V gene, CDR1 is MDHEN and CDR2 is SYDVKM. Trimming removed 2 bases at V and 2 bases at J, with 10 bases between. The CDR3 nucleotides read TGTGCCAGCAGTTTAGGGGGGGAGGCTGGAAACACCATATATTTT. Translating gives CASSLGGEAGNTIYF.